This entry describes one T cell receptor beta chain. This CDR3 is 15 amino acids long. The ends were cut back, 9 bases at V and 10 bases at J, with 25 bases in the middle. CDR1 and CDR2 from the germline V gene are SNHLY and FYNNEI. This sample stems from a study of blood T cell repertoires in COVID-19. About the research overall: The cDNA or gDNA used as material had been derived from T cells, B-cell-depleted T cells, or PBMCs.

Assay: immunoSEQ multiplex PCR; the TCRdb copy retains only in-frame clones and omits some. The sample carries around 50,000 clones, 90% recorded once. Sequences were obtained from peripheral blood. The rearrangement links TRBV2 to TRBJ1-5; no clear D gene. The source is a human donor in a cohort sampled during active COVID-19. The CDR3 loop reads CASLKSKGSESPQHF. CDR3 nucleotide sequence: TGTGCCAGTCTAAAGTCCAAAGGGAGCGAGAGTCCCCAGCATTTT. The whole variable domain, remainder taken from reference TRBV2 and TRBJ1-5, is EPEVTQTPSHQVTQMGQEVILRCVPISNHLYFYWYRQILGQKVEFLVSFYNNEISEKSEIFDDQFSVERPDGSNFTLKIRSTKLEDSAMYFCASLKSKGSESPQHFGDGTRLSIL.